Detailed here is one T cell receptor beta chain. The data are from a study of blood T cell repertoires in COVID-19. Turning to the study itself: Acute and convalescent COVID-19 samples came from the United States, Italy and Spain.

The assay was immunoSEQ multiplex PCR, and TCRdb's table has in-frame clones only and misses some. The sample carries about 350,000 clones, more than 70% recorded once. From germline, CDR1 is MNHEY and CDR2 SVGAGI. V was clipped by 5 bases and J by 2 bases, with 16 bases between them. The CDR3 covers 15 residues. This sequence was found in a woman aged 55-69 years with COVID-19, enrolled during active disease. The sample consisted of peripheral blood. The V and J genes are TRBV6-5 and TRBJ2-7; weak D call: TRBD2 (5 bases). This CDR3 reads CASSLHGVGAYEQYF. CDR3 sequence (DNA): TGTGCCAGCAGTCTCCACGGAGTGGGAGCCTACGAGCAGTACTTC.